This T cell receptor beta chain was observed in a study of T cells in Graves' hyperthyroidism and ophthalmopathy. A patient was excluded if there was uncontrolled infection, other autoimmune disease, pregnancy or lactation. Trimming left V 1 base short and J 1 base short, with 14 bases between. The CDR3 is 16 residues long. The germline V gene has CDR1 SGHAT and CDR2 FQNNGV. This clonotype was seen ten or more times. Amplification of TCR beta CDR3 regions was performed using RNA transcripts as template. The TCR CDR3 first-round RT-PCR relied on the HTBI primer set. TCRdb re-called the multiplex PCR reads through MiXCR, storing one row per CDR3 protein. The sample records around 290,000 distinct CDR3 sequences, less than 15% being singletons.

This receptor was taken from a woman aged 30 to 39 with Graves' hyperthyroidism that later progressed to Graves' ophthalmopathy. V is TRBV11-2 and J is TRBJ2-7; D possibly corresponds to TRBD1 (5 bases). The sequencing sample was made of blood. The CDR3: CASSLGGRFPSYEQYF. The CDR3 region has the DNA TGTGCCAGCAGCTTAGGGGGCAGGTTCCCTTCCTACGAGCAGTACTTC.